Here is one T cell receptor beta chain with its context. Its antigen is undetermined. This entry comes from a study of cytomegalovirus exposure and HLA in healthy donors. For the study at large: Unique TCR beta sequences numbering some 120 million came from approximately 180 million T cells in an earlier analysis.

CDR1 and CDR2 from the germline V gene are SGHNT and YYREEE (reference sequence). This CDR3 is built from 16 residues. V was pared by 3 bases and J by 2 bases, with 14 bases between. Study conclusions and caveats: Earlier analysis yielded a pattern in which most TCR beta V segments were productive about 90% or about 30% of the time.

Everyone who donated was a healthy bone marrow donor. Amplification used 60 Vbeta primers and 13 Jbeta primers. In the original analysis: An analysis performed later counted about 80 million unique TCR beta chains (roughly 10 million of them shared). TCRdb keeps only in-frame clones here, not all; method: immunoSEQ multiplex PCR. V and J calls and clone size are as listed in that table; D and trimming were resolved from the DNA. The repertoire holds just under 95,000 clones, with over 70% as singletons. Specimen: PBMCs. This chain links TRBV5-4 with TRBJ2-2, with D unclear. This sequence was found in a girl aged 2 to 10 in good health and CMV-seropositive. Written as DNA, the CDR3 is TGTGCCAGCAGCTCAGAGGCCCGAACTAACACCGGGGAGCTGTTTTTT. Translated, it gives CASSSEARTNTGELFF.